The 17 T cell receptor beta chains below come from one sample, sequenced in a study of cytomegalovirus exposure and HLA in healthy donors (dated by TCRdb to about 2017). Library preparation was by the immunoSEQ multiplex PCR assay. The multiplex PCR relied on a mix of 60 forward primers for TCR Vbeta segments and 13 reverse primers for TCR Jbeta segments. Sourced from immuneACCESS, this table was stored by TCRdb with only in-frame sequences that have V and J called. A share of the clones is absent; for the studies checked, an unresolved V gene accounts for under half, and the remainder has no known explanation. The sample table holds roughly 200,000 clones, of which around 81% were seen once. Approximately 2% of the sample comes from the top ten. Sequencing input: PBMCs. All receptors derive from a man in his thirties or forties in good health and CMV-seronegative.

The chain links TRBV15 to TRBJ1-5; D is uncertain. The V and J ends lost 0 bases and 0 bases respectively, with 6 bases between them. CDR1 LNHNV and CDR2 YYDKDF come from the germline V gene (reference sequence). This CDR3 has 15 residues. Here the CDR3 DNA reads TGTGCCACCAGCAGAGATTCTAATAGCAATCAGCCCCAGCATTTT. This gives the protein CATSRDSNSNQPQHF. The complete variable domain, with remaining parts taken from reference TRBV15 and TRBJ1-5, reads DAMVIQNPRYQVTQFGKPVTLSCSQTLNHNVMYWYQQKSSQAPKLLFHYYDKDFNNEADTPDNFQSRRPNTSFCFLDIRSPGLGDTAMYLCATSRDSNSNQPQHFGDGTRLSIL.

The chain carries TRBV5-6 and TRBJ2-1; no definite D call. The CDR3 is 15 amino acids. V was trimmed by 2 bases and J by 3 bases, leaving 12 bases between them. CDR1 SGHDT and CDR2 YYEEEE come from the germline V gene. CDR3 residues: CASSFDKTLYNEQFF. The CDR3 bases are TGTGCCAGCAGCTTTGATAAGACTCTCTACAATGAGCAGTTCTTC.

The chain links TRBV28 to TRBJ1-2, with a possible D match to TRBD1 (6 bases). Germline V gene data show CDR1 as MDHEN and CDR2 as SYDVKM. The ends were cut back, 5 bases at V and 3 bases at J, with 22 bases in the middle. This CDR3 spans 17 amino acids. The CDR3 sequence: CASSTGGAGPLDYGYTF. Written as DNA, the CDR3 is TGTGCCAGCAGTACTGGGGGCGCAGGGCCTTTGGACTATGGCTACACCTTC.

This chain uses TRBV28 with TRBJ2-7; D is uncertain. Germline CDR1 is MDHEN and CDR2 is SYDVKM. The CDR3 extends over 14 amino acids. V dropped 8 bases and J dropped 7 bases, with 21 bases sitting between them. CDR3: CASDSIVPPEEQYF. The CDR3 DNA follows: TGTGCCAGCGACTCGATAGTCCCCCCAGAGGAGCAGTACTTC.

The chain carries TRBV6-5 and TRBJ1-1, with unresolved D. Trimming pared 0 bases from V and 1 base from J, leaving 9 bases between. Germline V lookup: CDR1 MNHEY, CDR2 SVGAGI. This CDR3 contains 15 residues. CDR3 nucleotides: TGTGCCAGCAGTTACTCGAGGGCGCCGAACACTGAAGCTTTCTTT. Its translation: CASSYSRAPNTEAFF.

The chain has TRBV10-2 and TRBJ1-5, with D tentatively TRBD1 (6 bases). Between the trimmed V and J ends, which lost 7 bases and 7 bases, there was a span of 17 bases. CDR3 length: 14 residues. Germline V gene data show CDR1 as WSHSY and CDR2 as SAAADI. The CDR3 here is CASKAGAVAQPQHF. The CDR3 coding sequence is TGCGCCAGCAAAGCAGGGGCAGTGGCACAGCCCCAGCATTTT.

The chain is built from TRBV29-1 and TRBJ2-1; D is unclear. Germline-derived CDR1 and CDR2 are SQVTM and ANQGSEA. Trimming took 6 bases from V and 9 from J, leaving 12 bases between them. This CDR3 spans 11 amino acids. CDR3 nucleotides: TGCAGCGTGCCCCTCCCGGGTGAGCAGTTCTTC. Translation gives CSVPLPGEQFF.

The CDR3 DNA reads as TGCGCCAGCAGCCTGGCGGGGAGGAACACCGGGGAGCTGTTTTTT. This encodes CASSLAGRNTGELFF. The V and J genes are TRBV5-1 and TRBJ2-2, with D possibly TRBD2 on 6 matching bases. The germline CDR1 and CDR2 sequences are SGHRS and YFSETQ. The CDR3 is 15 residues long. V was pared by 4 bases and J by 1 base, with 11 bases between.

The chain is built from TRBV10-3 and TRBJ1-1; TRBD1 might be the D (5 bases). Germline values: CDR1 ENHRY, CDR2 SYGVKD. The CDR3 covers 12 residues. The V end lost 5 bases, the J end lost 4 bases, and 8 bases lay between the germline ends. CDR3 DNA sequence: TGTGCCATCAGTTCCGGGGGCACTGAAGCTTTCTTT. Translating it yields CAISSGGTEAFF.

This chain links TRBV11-2 with TRBJ1-2, with TRBD1 matching over 7 bases. The V and J ends lost 5 bases and 5 bases, in that order; junction bases with no gene match: 5. This CDR3 has 13 amino acids. Germline CDR1 and CDR2: SGHAT and FQNNGV. The CDR3 nucleotides are TGTGCCAGCAGCCCAGACAGGGTTTATGGCTACACCTTC. Translated, it gives CASSPDRVYGYTF.

The rearrangement joins TRBV5-1 to TRBJ2-7; 9 bases are shared with TRBD2. This CDR3 spans 15 amino acids. Germline CDR1 reads SGHRS; CDR2 reads YFSETQ. After removal of 4 bases from V and 1 base from J, the junction contained 6 bases not matched to a gene. The CDR3 nucleotides are TGCGCCAGCAGCCCGGGGCTAGCGGGATCCTACGAGCAGTACTTC. Translating gives CASSPGLAGSYEQYF.

The V call is TRBV28, the J call TRBJ2-7, with a tentative D call TRBD2 (7 bases). This CDR3 spans 14 amino acids. Germline loops: CDR1 MDHEN, CDR2 SYDVKM. V lost 2 bases to trimming and J lost 5 bases, with 13 bases between them. The CDR3 region has the DNA TGTGCCAGCAGTTTAGGGGGGGCGGGGCACGAGCAGTACTTC. It codes for CASSLGGAGHEQYF.

The chain couples TRBV9 to TRBJ2-3; 7 positions match TRBD1. The CDR3 runs 15 residues. The germline V gene has CDR1 SGDLS and CDR2 YYNGEE. The V segment lost 0 bases and the J segment 3 bases; nucleotides outside the gene matches: 4. CDR3 sequence (DNA): TGTGCCAGCAGCGTAGGGAACAGGGGAACAGATACGCAGTATTTT. It translates to CASSVGNRGTDTQYF.

The chain recombines TRBV6-4 with TRBJ2-3; the match to TRBD2 covers 7 bases. This CDR3 is built from 14 residues. In germline, CDR1 is MRHNA, CDR2 SNTAGT. After removal of 3 bases from V and 1 base from J, the junction contained 1 base not matched to a gene. This chain's CDR3 is CASSDAGGTDTQYF. The CDR3 region has the DNA TGTGCCAGCAGTGATGCGGGAGGCACAGATACGCAGTATTTT.

Only a few counts were recorded for this clone. The chain uses TRBV10-3 and TRBJ2-1, with D tentatively TRBD2 (6 bases). Germline V gene data show CDR1 as ENHRY and CDR2 as SYGVKD. The CDR3 totals 15 residues. V shed 0 bases and J shed 8 bases, with 14 bases lying between them. The CDR3 coding sequence is TGTGCCATCAGTGAGTCAGGAGGGAAAGAGGATGAGCAGTTCTTC. Translating it yields CAISESGGKEDEQFF.

This clone appeared a few times. This chain joins TRBV19 and TRBJ1-6; D might be TRBD1 (6 bases). This CDR3 region has 17 residues. V was clipped by 2 bases and J by 1 base, with 12 bases between them. Looked up from germline, CDR1 is LNHDA and CDR2 is SQIVND (reference sequence). CDR3 in amino acids: CASSISGDTSYNSPLHF. The CDR3 region has the DNA TGTGCCAGTAGTATATCTGGGGACACATCCTATAATTCACCCCTCCACTTT.

This clone was detected only a few times. The J gene is TRBJ1-4, the V gene TRBV11-2; 8 bases line up with TRBD1. The CDR3 is 14 amino acids. Germline-derived CDR1 and CDR2 are SGHAT and FQNNGV. V trimming: 2 bases; J trimming: 8 bases; junction bases outside the gene matches: 4. CDR3 nucleotide sequence: TGTGCCAGCAGCTTACAGGGGGCGCGGGAAAAACTGTTTTTT. Translated: CASSLQGAREKLFF.